Reported below is one T cell receptor (beta chain). This sample was taken from a study of T cell repertoires in cytomegalovirus infection. Study in general: Indications came from public TCR beta signatures; they pointed to CMV infection and to a matching HLA type.

TCRdb re-called the reads through MiXCR, storing one row per CDR3 protein. This sample has more than 150,000 distinct CDR3 sequences, with around a quarter found just once. There are 11 residues in the CDR3. Trimming removed 4 bases from V and 3 bases from J, with 4 bases in between. The germline gives CDR1 SGHAT, CDR2 FQNNGV. Sequenced sample: PBMCs. This TCR came from a human donor in good health (CMV status not recorded). Some clones in this sample may be carry-over from other donors' samples. J is TRBJ2-7 and V is TRBV11-2, with D unclear. The CDR3 DNA reads TGTGCCAGCAGCTCCGGCTACGAGCAGTACTTC. Translating gives CASSSGYEQYF.